This T cell receptor (beta chain) was observed in a study of blood T cells in healthy people across ages. At the level of the study: Per two T cells, about one barcoded beta molecule was captured through template switching. Study-level results: When set beside aged donors, long-lived donors presented more naive CD4+ cells and higher diversity. Per million T cells, TCR beta diversity dropped roughly linearly as age increased.

PCR was performed a second time for about 7 to 11 cycles using a sample-barcoded 5' primer and a J-beta primer mix. TCRdb re-derived calls from the 5' RACE reads in MiXCR, one entry per CDR3 protein. The table lists around 790,000 distinct CDR3 sequences, more than 40% of them singletons. Germline V CDR1 and CDR2: SGHTA, FQGNSA. The CDR3 sequence is 17 residues long. V dropped 4 bases and J dropped 8; count of bases not matched to a gene: 15. This clonotype was recorded a few times. Its antigen is undetermined. The genes are TRBV7-2 and TRBJ2-1, with 9 bases that match TRBD2. The TCR originated in a man in his 60s in good health. Sequenced input: blood. The DNA for the CDR3 is TGTGCCAGCAGCTCCCCCGTACCGGGACTAGCTAGGTATGAGCAGTTCTTC. Its translation is CASSSPVPGLARYEQFF.